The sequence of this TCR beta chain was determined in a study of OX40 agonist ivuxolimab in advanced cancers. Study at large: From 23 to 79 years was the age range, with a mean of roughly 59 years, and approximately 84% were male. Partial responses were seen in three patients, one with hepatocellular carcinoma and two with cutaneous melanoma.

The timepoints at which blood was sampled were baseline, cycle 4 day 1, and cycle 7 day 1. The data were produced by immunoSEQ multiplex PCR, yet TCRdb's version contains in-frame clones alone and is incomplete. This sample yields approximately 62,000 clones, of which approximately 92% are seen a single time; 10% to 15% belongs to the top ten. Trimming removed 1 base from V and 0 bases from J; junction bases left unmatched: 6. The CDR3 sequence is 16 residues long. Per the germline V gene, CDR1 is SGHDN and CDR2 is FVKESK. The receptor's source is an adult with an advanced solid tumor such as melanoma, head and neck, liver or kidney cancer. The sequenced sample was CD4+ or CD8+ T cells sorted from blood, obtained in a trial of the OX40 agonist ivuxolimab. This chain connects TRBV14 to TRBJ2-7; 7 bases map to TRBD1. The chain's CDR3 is CASSQGGQSYSYEQYF. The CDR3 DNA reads TGTGCCAGCAGCCAAGGGGGACAGAGTTACTCCTACGAGCAGTACTTC. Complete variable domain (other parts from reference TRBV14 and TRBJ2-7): EAGVTQFPSHSVIEKGQTVTLRCDPISGHDNLYWYRRVMGKEIKFLLHFVKESKQDESGMPNNRFLAERTGGTYSTLKVQPAELEDSGVYFCASSQGGQSYSYEQYFGPGTRLTVT.